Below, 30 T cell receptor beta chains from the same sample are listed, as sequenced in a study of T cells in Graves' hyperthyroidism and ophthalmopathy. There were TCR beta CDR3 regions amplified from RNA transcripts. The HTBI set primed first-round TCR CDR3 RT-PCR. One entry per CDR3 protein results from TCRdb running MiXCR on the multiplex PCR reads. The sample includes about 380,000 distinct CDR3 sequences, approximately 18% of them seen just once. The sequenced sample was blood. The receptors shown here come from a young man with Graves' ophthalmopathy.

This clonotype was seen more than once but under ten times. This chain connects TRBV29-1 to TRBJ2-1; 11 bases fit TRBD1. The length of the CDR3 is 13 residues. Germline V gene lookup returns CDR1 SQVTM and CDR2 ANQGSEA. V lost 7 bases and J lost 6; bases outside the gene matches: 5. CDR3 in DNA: TGCAGCGATACCGGGACAGGGGGCAATGAGCAGTTCTTC. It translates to CSDTGTGGNEQFF.

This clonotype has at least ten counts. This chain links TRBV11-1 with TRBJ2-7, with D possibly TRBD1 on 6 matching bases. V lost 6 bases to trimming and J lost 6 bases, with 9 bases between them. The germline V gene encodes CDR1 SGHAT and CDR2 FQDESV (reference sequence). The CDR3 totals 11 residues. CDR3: CASRQGLEQYF. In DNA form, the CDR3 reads TGTGCCAGCAGACAGGGCCTCGAGCAGTACTTC.

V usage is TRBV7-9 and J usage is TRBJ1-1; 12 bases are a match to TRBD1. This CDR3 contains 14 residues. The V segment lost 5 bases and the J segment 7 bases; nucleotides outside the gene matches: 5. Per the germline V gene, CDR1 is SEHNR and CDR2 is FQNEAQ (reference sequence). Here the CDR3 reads CASSLRDRGREAFF. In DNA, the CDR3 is TGTGCCAGCAGCCTCCGGGACAGGGGGCGTGAAGCTTTCTTT.

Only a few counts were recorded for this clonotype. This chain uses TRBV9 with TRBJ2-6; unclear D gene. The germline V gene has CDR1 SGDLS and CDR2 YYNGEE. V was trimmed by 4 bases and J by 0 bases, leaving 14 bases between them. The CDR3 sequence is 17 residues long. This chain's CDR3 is CASSTSSWVSGANVLTF. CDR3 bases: TGTGCCAGCAGCACCTCAAGCTGGGTCTCTGGGGCCAACGTCCTGACTTTC.

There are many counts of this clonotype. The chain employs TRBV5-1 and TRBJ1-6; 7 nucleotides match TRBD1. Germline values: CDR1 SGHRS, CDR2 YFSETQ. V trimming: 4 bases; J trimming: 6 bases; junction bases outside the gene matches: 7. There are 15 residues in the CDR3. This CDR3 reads CASSPAGTVNSPLHF. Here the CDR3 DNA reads TGCGCCAGCAGCCCGGCCGGGACAGTTAATTCACCCCTCCACTTT.

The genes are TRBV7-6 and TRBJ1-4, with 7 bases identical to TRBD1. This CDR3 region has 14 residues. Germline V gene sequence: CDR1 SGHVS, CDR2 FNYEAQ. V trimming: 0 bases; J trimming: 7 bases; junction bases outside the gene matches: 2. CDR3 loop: CASSLAGGSEKLFF. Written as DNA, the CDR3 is TGTGCCAGCAGCTTAGCAGGGGGCAGTGAAAAACTGTTTTTT. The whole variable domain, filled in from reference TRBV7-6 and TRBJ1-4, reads GAGVSQSPRYKVTKRGQDVALRCDPISGHVSLYWYRQALGQGPEFLTYFNYEAQQDKSGLPNDRFSAERPEGSISTLTIQRTEQRDSAMYRCASSLAGGSEKLFFGSGTQLSVL.

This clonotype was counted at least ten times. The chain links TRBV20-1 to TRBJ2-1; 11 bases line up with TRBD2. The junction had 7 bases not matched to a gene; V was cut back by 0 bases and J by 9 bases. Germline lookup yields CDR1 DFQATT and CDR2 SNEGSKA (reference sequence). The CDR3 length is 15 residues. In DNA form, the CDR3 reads TGCAGTGCTAGAGAAGGCCTAGCGGGGGGTGGTGAGCAGTTCTTC. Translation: CSAREGLAGGGEQFF.

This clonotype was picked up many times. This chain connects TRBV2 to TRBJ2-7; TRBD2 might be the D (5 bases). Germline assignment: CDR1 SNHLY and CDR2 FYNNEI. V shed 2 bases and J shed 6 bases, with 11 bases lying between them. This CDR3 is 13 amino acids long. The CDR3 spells CASSESRALEQYF. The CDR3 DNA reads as TGTGCCAGCAGTGAATCGCGGGCGCTCGAGCAGTACTTC.

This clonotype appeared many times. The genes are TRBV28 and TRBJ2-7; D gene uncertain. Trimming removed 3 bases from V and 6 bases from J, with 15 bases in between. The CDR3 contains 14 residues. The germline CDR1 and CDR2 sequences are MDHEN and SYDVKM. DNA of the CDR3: TGTGCCAGCAGTTTGGGCAGCCCGGCCGGCGAGCAGTACTTC. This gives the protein CASSLGSPAGEQYF.

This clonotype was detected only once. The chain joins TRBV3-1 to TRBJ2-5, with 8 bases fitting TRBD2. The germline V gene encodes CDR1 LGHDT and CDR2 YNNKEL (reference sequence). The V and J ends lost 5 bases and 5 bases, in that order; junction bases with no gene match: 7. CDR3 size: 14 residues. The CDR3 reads CASSLRTSRETQYF. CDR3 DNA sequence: TGTGCCAGCAGCTTAAGGACTAGCCGGGAGACCCAGTACTTC.

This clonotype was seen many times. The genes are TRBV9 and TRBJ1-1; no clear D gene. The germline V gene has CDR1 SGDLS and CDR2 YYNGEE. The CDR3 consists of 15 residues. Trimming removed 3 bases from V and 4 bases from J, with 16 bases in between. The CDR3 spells CASSGPATRSTEAFF. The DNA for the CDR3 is TGTGCCAGCAGCGGACCGGCTACGAGGAGCACTGAAGCTTTCTTT. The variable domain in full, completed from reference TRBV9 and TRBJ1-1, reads DSGVTQTPKHLITATGQRVTLRCSPRSGDLSVYWYQQSLDQGLQFLIQYYNGEERAKGNILERFSAQQFPDLHSELNLSSLELGDSALYFCASSGPATRSTEAFFGQGTRLTVV.

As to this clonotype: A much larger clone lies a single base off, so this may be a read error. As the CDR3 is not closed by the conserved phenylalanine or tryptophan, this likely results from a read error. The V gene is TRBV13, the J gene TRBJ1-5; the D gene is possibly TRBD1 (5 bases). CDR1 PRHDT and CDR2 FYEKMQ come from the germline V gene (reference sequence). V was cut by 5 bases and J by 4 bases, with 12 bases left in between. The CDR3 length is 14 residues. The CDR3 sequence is CASSLGTDNQPQHL. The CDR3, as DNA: TGTGCCAGCAGCCTCGGGACTGATAATCAGCCCCAGCATCTT.

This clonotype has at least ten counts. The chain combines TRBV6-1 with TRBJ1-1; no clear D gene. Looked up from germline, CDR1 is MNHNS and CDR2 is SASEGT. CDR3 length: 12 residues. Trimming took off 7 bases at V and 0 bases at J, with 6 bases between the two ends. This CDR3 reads CASTSLNTEAFF. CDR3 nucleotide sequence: TGTGCCAGCACCAGCCTGAACACTGAAGCTTTCTTT.

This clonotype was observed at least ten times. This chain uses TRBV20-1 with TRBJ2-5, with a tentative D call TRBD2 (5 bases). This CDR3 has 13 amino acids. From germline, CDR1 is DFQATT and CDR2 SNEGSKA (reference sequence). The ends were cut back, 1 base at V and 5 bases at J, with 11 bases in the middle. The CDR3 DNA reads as TGCAGTGCTAGAGGGCCAGGAGGTGAGACCCAGTACTTC. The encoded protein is CSARGPGGETQYF.

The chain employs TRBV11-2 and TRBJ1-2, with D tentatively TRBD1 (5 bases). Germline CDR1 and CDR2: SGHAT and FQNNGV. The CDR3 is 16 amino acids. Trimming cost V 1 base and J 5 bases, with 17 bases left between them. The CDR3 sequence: CASSLGRWGPQYGYTF. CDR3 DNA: TGTGCCAGCAGCTTAGGTAGATGGGGACCGCAATATGGCTACACCTTC.

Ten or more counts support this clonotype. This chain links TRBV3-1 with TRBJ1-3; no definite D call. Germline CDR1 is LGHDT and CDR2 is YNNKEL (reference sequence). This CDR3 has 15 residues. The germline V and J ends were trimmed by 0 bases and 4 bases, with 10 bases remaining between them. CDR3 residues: CASSQDLIGGNTIYF. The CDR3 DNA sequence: TGTGCCAGCAGCCAAGATCTTATCGGAGGAAACACCATATATTTT.

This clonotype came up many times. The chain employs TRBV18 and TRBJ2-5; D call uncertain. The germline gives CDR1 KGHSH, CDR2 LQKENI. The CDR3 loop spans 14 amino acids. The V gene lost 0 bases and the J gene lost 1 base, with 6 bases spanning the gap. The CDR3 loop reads CASSPPYVQETQYF. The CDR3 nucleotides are TGTGCCAGCTCACCACCCTACGTCCAAGAGACCCAGTACTTC.

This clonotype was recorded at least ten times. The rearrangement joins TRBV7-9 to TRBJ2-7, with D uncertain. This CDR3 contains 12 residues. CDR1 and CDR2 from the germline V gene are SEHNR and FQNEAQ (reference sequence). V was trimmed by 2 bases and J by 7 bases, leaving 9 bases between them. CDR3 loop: CASSLSTREQYF. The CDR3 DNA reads TGTGCCAGCAGCTTATCCACGCGGGAGCAGTACTTC.

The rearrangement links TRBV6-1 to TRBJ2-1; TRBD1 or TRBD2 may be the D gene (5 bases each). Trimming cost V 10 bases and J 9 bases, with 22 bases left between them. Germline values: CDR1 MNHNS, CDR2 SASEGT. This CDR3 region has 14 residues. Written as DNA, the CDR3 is TGTGCCACCTCCGGGAACCAGGGAGCTAGTGAGCAGTTCTTC. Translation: CATSGNQGASEQFF.

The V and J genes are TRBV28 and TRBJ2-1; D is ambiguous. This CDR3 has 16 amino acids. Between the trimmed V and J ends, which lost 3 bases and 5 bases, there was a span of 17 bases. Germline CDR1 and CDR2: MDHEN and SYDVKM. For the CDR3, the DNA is TGTGCCAGCAGTTTCGTGACATCGGATTTAGACAATGAGCAGTTCTTC. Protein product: CASSFVTSDLDNEQFF.

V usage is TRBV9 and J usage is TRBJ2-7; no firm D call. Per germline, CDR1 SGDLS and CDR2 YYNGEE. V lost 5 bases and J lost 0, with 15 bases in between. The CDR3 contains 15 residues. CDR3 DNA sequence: TGTGCCAGCAGTCTGGGGTTGTCGGCCTCCTACGAGCAGTACTTC. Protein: CASSLGLSASYEQYF.

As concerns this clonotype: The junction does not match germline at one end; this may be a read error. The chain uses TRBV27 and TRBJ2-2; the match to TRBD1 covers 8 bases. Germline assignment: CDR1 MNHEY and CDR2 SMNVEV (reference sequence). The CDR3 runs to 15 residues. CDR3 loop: CASSYRTGNTGELSF. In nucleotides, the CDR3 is TGTGCCAGCTCTTATCGGACAGGGAACACCGGGGAGCTGTCTTTT.

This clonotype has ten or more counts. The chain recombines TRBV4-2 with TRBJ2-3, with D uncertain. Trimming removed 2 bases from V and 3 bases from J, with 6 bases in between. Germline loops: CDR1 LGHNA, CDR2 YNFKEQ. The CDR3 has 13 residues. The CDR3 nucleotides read TGTGCCAGCAGCCAATTGACAACAGATACGCAGTATTTT. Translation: CASSQLTTDTQYF.

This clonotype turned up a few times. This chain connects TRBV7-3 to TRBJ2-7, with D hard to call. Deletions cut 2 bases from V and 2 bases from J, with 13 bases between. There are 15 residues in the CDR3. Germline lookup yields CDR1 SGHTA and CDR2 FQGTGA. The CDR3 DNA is TGTGCCAGCAGCTTAGACGGTTCGGGTGCCTACGAGCAGTACTTC. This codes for CASSLDGSGAYEQYF.

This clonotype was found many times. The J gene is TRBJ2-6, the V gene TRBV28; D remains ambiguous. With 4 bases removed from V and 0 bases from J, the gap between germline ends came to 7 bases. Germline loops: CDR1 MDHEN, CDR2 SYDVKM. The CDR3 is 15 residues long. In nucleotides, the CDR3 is TGTGCCAGCAGTTCCCATGGCTCTGGGGCCAACGTCCTGACTTTC. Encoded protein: CASSSHGSGANVLTF.

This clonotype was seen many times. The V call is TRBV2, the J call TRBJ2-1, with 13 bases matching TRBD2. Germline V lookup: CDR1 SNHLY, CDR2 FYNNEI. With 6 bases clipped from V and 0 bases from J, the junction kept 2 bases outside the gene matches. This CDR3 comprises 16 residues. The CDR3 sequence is CASRGLAGDSYNEQFF. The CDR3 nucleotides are TGTGCCAGCAGAGGACTAGCGGGGGACTCCTACAATGAGCAGTTCTTC.

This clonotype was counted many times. The CDR3 region is CASRLGTGNEQFF. As DNA, the CDR3 is TGCGCCAGCAGGCTAGGGACGGGCAATGAGCAGTTCTTC. The rearrangement links TRBV5-1 to TRBJ2-1; TRBD1 or TRBD2 may be the D gene (5 bases each). Per germline, CDR1 SGHRS and CDR2 YFSETQ. The CDR3 spans 13 residues. The V end lost 5 bases, the J end lost 6 bases, and 12 bases lay between the germline ends.

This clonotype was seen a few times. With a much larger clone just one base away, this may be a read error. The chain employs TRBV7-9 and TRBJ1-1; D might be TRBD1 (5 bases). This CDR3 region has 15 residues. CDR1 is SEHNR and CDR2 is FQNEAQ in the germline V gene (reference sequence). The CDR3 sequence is CACSLVMGPNTEAFF. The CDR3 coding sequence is TGTGCCTGCAGCTTAGTTATGGGACCGAACACTGAAGCTTTCTTT.

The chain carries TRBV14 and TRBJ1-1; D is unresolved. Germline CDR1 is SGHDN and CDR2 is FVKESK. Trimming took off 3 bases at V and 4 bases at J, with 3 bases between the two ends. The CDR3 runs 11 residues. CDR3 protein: CASSQFTEAFF. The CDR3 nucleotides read TGTGCCAGCAGCCAGTTCACTGAAGCTTTCTTT. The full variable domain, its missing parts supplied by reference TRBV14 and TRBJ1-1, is EAGVTQFPSHSVIEKGQTVTLRCDPISGHDNLYWYRRVMGKEIKFLLHFVKESKQDESGMPNNRFLAERTGGTYSTLKVQPAELEDSGVYFCASSQFTEAFFGQGTRLTVV.

The CDR3 sequence is CASSATGVKNIQYF. In nucleotides, the CDR3 is TGTGCCAGCAGTGCGACAGGAGTCAAAAACATTCAGTACTTC. V usage is TRBV6-2 or TRBV6-3 and J usage is TRBJ2-4, with D possibly matching TRBD1 (6 bases). The CDR3 consists of 14 residues. Germline V gene sequence: CDR1 MNHEY, CDR2 SVGEGT. With 5 bases removed from V and 3 bases from J, the gap between germline ends came to 11 bases.